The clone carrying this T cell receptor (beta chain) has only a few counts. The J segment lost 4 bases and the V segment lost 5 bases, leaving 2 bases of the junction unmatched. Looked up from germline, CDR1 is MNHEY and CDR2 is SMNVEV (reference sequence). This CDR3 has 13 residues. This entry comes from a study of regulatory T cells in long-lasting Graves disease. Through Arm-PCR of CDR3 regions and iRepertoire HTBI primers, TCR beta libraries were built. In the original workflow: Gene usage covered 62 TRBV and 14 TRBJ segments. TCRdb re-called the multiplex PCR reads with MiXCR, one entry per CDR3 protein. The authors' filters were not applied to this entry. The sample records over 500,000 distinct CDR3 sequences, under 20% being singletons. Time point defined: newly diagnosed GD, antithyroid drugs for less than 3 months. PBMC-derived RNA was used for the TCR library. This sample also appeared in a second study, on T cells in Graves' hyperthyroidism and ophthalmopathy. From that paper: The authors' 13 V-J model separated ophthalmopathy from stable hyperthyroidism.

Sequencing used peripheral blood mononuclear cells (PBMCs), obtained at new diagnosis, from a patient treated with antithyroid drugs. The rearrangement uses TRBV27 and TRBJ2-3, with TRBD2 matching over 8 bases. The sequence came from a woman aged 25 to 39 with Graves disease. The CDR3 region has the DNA TGTGCCAGCAGTCCGGGAGGGCCAGATACGCAGTATTTT. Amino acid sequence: CASSPGGPDTQYF.